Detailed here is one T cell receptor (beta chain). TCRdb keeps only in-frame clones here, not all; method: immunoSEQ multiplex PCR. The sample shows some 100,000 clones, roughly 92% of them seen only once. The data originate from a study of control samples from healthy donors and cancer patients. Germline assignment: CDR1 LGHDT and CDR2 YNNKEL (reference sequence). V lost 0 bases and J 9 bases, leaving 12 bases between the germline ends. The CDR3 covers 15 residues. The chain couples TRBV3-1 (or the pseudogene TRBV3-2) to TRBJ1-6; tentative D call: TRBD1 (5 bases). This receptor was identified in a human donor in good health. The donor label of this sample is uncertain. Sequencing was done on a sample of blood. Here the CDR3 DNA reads TGTGCCAGCAGCCAAGAGAACAGGCCGAGTTCACCCCTCCACTTT. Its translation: CASSQENRPSSPLHF.